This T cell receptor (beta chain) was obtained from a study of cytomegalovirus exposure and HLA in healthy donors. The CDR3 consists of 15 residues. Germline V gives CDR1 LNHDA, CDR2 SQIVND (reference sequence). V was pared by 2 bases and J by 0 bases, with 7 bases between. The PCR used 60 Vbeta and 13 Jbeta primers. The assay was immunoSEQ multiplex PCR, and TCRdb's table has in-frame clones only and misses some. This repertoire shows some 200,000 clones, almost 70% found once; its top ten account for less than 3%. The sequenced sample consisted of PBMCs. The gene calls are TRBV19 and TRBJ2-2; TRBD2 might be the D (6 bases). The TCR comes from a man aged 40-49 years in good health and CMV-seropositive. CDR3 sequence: CASSIWGANTGELFF. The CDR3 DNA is TGTGCCAGTAGTATATGGGGGGCGAACACCGGGGAGCTGTTTTTT.